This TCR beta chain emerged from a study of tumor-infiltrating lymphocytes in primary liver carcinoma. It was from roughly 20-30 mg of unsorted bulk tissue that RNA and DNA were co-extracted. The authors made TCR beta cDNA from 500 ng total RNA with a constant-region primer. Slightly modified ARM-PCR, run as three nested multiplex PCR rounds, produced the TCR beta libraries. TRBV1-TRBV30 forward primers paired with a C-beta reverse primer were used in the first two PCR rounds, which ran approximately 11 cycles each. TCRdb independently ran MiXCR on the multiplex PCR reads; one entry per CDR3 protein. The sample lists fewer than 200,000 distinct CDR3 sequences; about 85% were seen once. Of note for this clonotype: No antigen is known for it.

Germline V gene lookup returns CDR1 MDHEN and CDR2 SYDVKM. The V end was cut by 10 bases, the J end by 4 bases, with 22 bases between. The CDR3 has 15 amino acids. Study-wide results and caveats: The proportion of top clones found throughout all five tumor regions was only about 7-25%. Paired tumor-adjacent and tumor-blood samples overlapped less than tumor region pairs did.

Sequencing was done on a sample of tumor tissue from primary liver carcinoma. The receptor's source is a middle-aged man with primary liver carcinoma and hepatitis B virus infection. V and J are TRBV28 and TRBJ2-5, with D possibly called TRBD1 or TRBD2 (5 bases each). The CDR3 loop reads CANRTEGYTLETQYF. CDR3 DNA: TGTGCCAACAGGACTGAAGGGTACACCCTAGAGACCCAGTACTTC. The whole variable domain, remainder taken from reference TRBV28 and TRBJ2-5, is DVKVTQSSRYLVKRTGEKVFLECVQDMDHENMFWYRQDPGLGLRLIYFSYDVKMKEKGDIPEGYSVSREKKERFSLILESASTNQTSMYLCANRTEGYTLETQYFGPGTRLLVL.